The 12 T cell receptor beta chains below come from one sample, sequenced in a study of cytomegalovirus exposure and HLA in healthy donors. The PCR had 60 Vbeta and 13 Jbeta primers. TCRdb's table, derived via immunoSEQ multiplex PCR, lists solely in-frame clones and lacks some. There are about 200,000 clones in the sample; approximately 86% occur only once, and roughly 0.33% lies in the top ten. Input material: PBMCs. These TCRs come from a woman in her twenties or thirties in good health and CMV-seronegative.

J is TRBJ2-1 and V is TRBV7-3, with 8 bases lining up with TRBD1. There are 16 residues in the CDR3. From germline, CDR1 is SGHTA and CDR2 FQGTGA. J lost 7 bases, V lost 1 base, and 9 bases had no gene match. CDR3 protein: CASSLMSGGARNEQFF. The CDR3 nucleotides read TGTGCCAGCAGCTTAATGTCAGGGGGCGCGAGGAATGAGCAGTTCTTC.

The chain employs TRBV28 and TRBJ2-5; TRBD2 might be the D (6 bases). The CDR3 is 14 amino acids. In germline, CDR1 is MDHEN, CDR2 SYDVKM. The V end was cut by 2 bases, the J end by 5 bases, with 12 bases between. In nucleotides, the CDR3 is TGTGCCAGCAGTTTACCGGGGGAAGGGGAGACCCAGTACTTC. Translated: CASSLPGEGETQYF.

The CDR3 nucleotides read TGTGCCAGCAGTTCTACGGGACACAATCAGCCCCAGCATTTT. Amino acids: CASSSTGHNQPQHF. This chain uses TRBV27 with TRBJ1-5; the D gene is possibly TRBD1 (6 bases). The CDR3 has 14 residues. The V gene lost 4 bases and the J gene lost 3 bases, with 10 bases spanning the gap. The V gene's germline CDR1 is MNHEY and CDR2 SMNVEV (reference sequence).

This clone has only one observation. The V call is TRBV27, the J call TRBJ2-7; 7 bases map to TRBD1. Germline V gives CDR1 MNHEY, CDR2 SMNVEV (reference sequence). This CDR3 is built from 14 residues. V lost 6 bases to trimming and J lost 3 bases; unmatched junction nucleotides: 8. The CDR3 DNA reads TGTGCCAGCAGAGAGACAGGGACCCACTACGAGCAGTACTTC. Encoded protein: CASRETGTHYEQYF.

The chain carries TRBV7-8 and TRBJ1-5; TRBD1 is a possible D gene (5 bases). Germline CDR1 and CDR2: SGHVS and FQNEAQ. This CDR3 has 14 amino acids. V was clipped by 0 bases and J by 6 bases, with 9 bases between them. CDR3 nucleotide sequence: TGTGCCAGCAGCTTAGCAGGGGAGGGTCAGCCCCAGCATTTT. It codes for CASSLAGEGQPQHF.

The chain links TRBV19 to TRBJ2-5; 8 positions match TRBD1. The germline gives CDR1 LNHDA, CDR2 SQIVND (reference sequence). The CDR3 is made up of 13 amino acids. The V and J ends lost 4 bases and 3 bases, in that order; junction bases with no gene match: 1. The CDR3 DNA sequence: TGTGCCAGTAGTAAGGACAGGGAAGAGACCCAGTACTTC. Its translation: CASSKDREETQYF.

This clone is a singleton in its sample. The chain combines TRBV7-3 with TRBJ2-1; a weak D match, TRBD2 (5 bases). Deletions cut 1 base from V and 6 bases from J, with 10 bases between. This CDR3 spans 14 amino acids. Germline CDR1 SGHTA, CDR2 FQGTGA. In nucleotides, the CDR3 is TGTGCCAGCAGCTTAAAGGTGGCGGGCAATGAGCAGTTCTTC. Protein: CASSLKVAGNEQFF.

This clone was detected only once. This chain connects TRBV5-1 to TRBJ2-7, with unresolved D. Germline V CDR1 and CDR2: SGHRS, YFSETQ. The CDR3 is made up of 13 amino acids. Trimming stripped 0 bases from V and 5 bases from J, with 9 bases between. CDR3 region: CASSLVAADEQYF. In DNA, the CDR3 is TGCGCCAGCAGCTTGGTGGCGGCCGACGAGCAGTACTTC.

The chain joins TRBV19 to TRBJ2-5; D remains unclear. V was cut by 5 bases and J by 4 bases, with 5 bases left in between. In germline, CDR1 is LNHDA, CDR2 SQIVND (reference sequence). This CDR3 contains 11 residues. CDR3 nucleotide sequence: TGTGCCAGTAGTGCCAGAGAGACCCAGTACTTC. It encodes CASSARETQYF. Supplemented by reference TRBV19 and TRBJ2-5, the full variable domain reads DGGITQSPKYLFRKEGQNVTLSCEQNLNHDAMYWYRQDPGQGLRLIYYSQIVNDFQKGDIAEGYSVSREKKESFPLTVTSAQKNPTAFYLCASSARETQYFGPGTRLLVL.

CDR3 sequence reads: CASSFSHIAGSSYNEQFF. CDR3 sequence (DNA): TGTGCCAGCAGCTTTTCACACATAGCGGGGAGCTCCTACAATGAGCAGTTCTTC. The gene calls are TRBV5-6 and TRBJ2-1; TRBD2 matches at 8 bases. Germline V gene data show CDR1 as SGHDT and CDR2 as YYEEEE. J lost 0 bases, V lost 2 bases, and 10 bases had no gene match. There are 18 residues in the CDR3.

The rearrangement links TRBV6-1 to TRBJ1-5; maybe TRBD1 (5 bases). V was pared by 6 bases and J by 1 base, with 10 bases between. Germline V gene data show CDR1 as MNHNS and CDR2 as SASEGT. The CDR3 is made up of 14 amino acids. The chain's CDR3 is CASRRDVSNQPQHF. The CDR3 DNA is TGTGCCAGCAGGCGGGACGTCAGCAATCAGCCCCAGCATTTT.

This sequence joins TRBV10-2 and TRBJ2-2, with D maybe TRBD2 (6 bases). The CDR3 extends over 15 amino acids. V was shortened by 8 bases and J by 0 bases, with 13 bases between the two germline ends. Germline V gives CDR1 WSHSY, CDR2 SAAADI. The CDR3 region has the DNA TGCGCCAGCCTACCCGGGACTGCGAACACCGGGGAGCTGTTTTTT. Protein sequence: CASLPGTANTGELFF.